This is a list of T cell receptor beta chains from one sample in a study of CD8+ T cells in alopecia areata. The table came from immunoSEQ multiplex PCR; TCRdb's copy has only in-frame clones and leaves some out. Here the sample spans 100,000 to 150,000 clones, approximately 53% being singletons. The starting material was CD4+ T cells sorted from blood, obtained at week 0. These receptors were collected from a human donor with alopecia areata. Each CDR3 is given with its conserved first and last residue. Each record gives: D gene, J gene, V gene, CDR3 protein. The D gene is left open where the match is weak.

>-|TRBJ2-4|TRBV29-1
CSIGDTGGTKNIQYF
>-|TRBJ1-1|TRBV4-1
CASSQARRVANTEAFF
>TRBD2|TRBJ2-1|TRBV30
CAWTMGAGGDEQFF
>-|TRBJ1-1|TRBV2
CASRERGSNTEAFF
>TRBD1|TRBJ2-2|TRBV29-1
CSVGTGGTSGELFF
>-|TRBJ1-1|TRBV29-1
CSVRPDTEAFF
>TRBD1|TRBJ2-5|TRBV7-6
CASRDRGLPDVDEETQYF
>TRBD2|TRBJ2-3|TRBV9
CASSSRGTSGRTDTQYF
>TRBD1|TRBJ2-7|TRBV2
CASRATTGVGYEQYF
>TRBD1|TRBJ1-2|TRBV6-6
CASSYSGQGDYGYTF
>TRBD2|TRBJ2-7|TRBV4-2
CASSQVEIAGGPNEQYF
>-|TRBJ1-1|TRBV7-2
CASSLDGMNTEAFF
>-|TRBJ2-3|TRBV7-2
CASSSLGGVSDTQYF
>-|TRBJ1-5|TRBV28
CAGRDGNQPQHF
>TRBD1|TRBJ1-5|TRBV5-6
CASSLTGDQPQHF
>-|TRBJ2-7|TRBV6-6
CASSVHRSPEYF
>TRBD1|TRBJ2-7|TRBV5-1
CASTTGDSYEQYF
>-|TRBJ2-7|TRBV15
CATSRVPGAGPYEQYF